In its sample, the clone carrying this T cell receptor beta chain was seen once. Other nucleotide sequences from this sample produce the same CDR3. This entry is derived from a study of shared clonotypes between healthy human individuals. Germline assignment: CDR1 SGHTA and CDR2 FQGNSA. The CDR3 has 15 residues. J was trimmed by 0 bases and V by 2 bases; bases with no gene match: 0. Replicate PCRs for sorted subsets used roughly 200 ng DNA; this equaled 25,000 to 30,000 T cell genomes. Using immunoSEQ multiplex PCR, the repertoire was profiled, and TCRdb retains in-frame clones only, with some absent. The table lists over 2 million clones, 85% to 95% of them singletons.

This chain joins TRBV7-2 and TRBJ2-7; 11 positions agree with TRBD2. This clonotype was sampled from a man aged 18 to 30 in good health. Some clones in this sample may be carry-over from other donors' samples. The sample was naive CD4+ T cells from PBMCs. Specified subset: CD45RA+ positively selected. CDR3 DNA sequence: TGTGCCAGCAGCTTACTAGCGGGAGGCTCCTACGAGCAGTACTTC. Protein product: CASSLLAGGSYEQYF.